The rows below give T cell receptor beta chains drawn from one sample of a study of cytomegalovirus exposure and HLA in healthy donors. Data came from immunoSEQ multiplex PCR; TCRdb stores just in-frame clones and leaves some out. Of fewer than 250,000 clones in the sample, 82% are singletons; the top ten hold roughly 6%. Specimen: PBMCs. These TCRs come from a man aged 40-49 years in good health and CMV-seropositive. The CDR3 runs from the conserved cysteine through the conserved F or W. The D gene is left open where the match is weak.

D,V,CDR3
TRBD1,TRBV19,CASSLQGEQPQHF
.,TRBV18,CASSPNSLLTNEKLFF
.,TRBV5-1,CASSLLGHSSYEQYF
.,TRBV5-5,CASTFPGHVTYEQYF
TRBD1,TRBV25-1,CASSESIARTGSGYTF
.,TRBV7-3,CATSPGGAIETQYF
TRBD1,TRBV7-2,CASSSRTGRTGELFF
TRBD2,TRBV7-9,CASSLGTSRRTGSYNEQFF
.,TRBV1,CTSSQDRGEAGGSINEQFF
.,TRBV25-1,CASSEGRVGETQYF
.,TRBV7-9,CASSLAGGNTEAFF
TRBD1,TRBV19,CASSTGTAYNEQFF
.,TRBV11-2,CASSLDRGGYTF
TRBD2,TRBV7-6,CASSYTGTSGNLGSYNEQFF
TRBD1,TRBV27,CASSTLGTVTLMKQYF
TRBD2,TRBV5-6,CASSWPGREVSDTQYF
TRBD2,TRBV14,CASSPRLAGSYNEQFF
.,TRBV4-1,CASSQHHGEGTVTYEQYF
TRBD1,TRBV5-1,CASSFRGGDNEQFF
TRBD1,TRBV27,CASSNRGTEAFF
.,TRBV18,CASSPPVEADTQYF
TRBD1,TRBV7-3,CASSPGGQTTGNYGYTF
TRBD2,TRBV7-8,CASSSTSGRSQETQYF
TRBD1,TRBV6-1,CASSRDRLGNQPQHF
.,TRBV5-1,CASSPQDNEQYF
TRBD2,TRBV27,CASSLAGGPGGYEQYF
.,TRBV28,CASSLGQTNQPQHF
TRBD1,TRBV18,CASSPPGQGYEKLFF
TRBD1,TRBV9,CASSVAGTGGYNEQFF
.,TRBV7-9,CASSYTGEKLFF
.,TRBV5-4,CASSLRENYGYTF
TRBD2,TRBV6-6,CASSYGTSGSRETQYF
.,TRBV7-9,CASSLLEKETQYF
.,TRBV11-2,CASSLAQVNTEAFF
.,TRBV10-3,CATRDGGNTEAFF
TRBD1,TRBV5-1,CASSSGGANEKLFF
TRBD1,TRBV9,CASSVTGGQGEKLFF
TRBD1,TRBV28,CASSLRVQGVPYEQYF